What follows are 32 T cell receptor beta chains derived from one specimen sequenced in a study of T cell responses to AZD1222 COVID-19 vaccine. Method: immunoSEQ multiplex PCR; TCRdb's copy keeps in-frame clones and lacks some. Of 66,000 or so clones listed, about 88% are singletons. The source material was peripheral blood, sampled on day 0 of AZD1222 vaccination. The receptors stem from an adult in good health.

This clone was found once. The chain is built from TRBV27 and TRBJ2-7, with 7 positions matching TRBD1. Germline values: CDR1 MNHEY, CDR2 SMNVEV (reference sequence). J was trimmed by 1 base and V by 5 bases; bases with no gene match: 5. The CDR3 loop spans 14 amino acids. Written as DNA, the CDR3 is TGTGCCAGCAGTATTCGGACAGGTTCCTACGAGCAGTACTTC. This gives the protein CASSIRTGSYEQYF.

In this sample, this clone turned up once. V and J are TRBV7-9 and TRBJ2-3; no clear D. CDR1 and CDR2 from the germline V gene are SEHNR and FQNEAQ (reference sequence). The CDR3 is 12 residues long. Trimming took 6 bases from V and 10 from J, leaving 14 bases between them. CDR3 in DNA: TGTGCCAGCAGTTTAACCCCCCTACCGCAGTATTTT. This codes for CASSLTPLPQYF.

This clone appeared a few times. The chain carries TRBV14 and TRBJ1-3; D gene unclear. Germline values: CDR1 SGHDN, CDR2 FVKESK. V lost 2 bases, J lost 3 bases, and 2 bases lay in between. This CDR3 has 12 residues. The CDR3, as DNA: TGTGCCAGCAGCCAACGTGGAAACACCATATATTTT. It translates to CASSQRGNTIYF.

The J gene is TRBJ2-1, the V gene TRBV7-2; 11 positions match TRBD2. There are 15 residues in the CDR3. The V and J ends lost 0 bases and 6 bases, in that order; junction bases with no gene match: 1. Germline assignment: CDR1 SGHTA and CDR2 FQGNSA. This chain's CDR3 is CASSLASGGANEQFF. The CDR3, as DNA: TGTGCCAGCAGCTTAGCTAGCGGGGGGGCCAATGAGCAGTTCTTC.

The chain recombines TRBV4-3 with TRBJ2-7; 7 positions agree with TRBD2. Germline CDR1 reads LGHNA; CDR2 reads YSLEER. With V trimmed by 0 bases and J by 5 bases, 7 bases remained unmatched. CDR3 size: 15 residues. This chain's CDR3 is CASSQDLITSDEQYF. DNA of the CDR3: TGCGCCAGCAGCCAAGATCTTATCACTAGCGACGAGCAGTACTTC.

The sample holds one count of this clone. The V call is TRBV25-1, the J call TRBJ1-5, with TRBD1 matching over 7 bases. The V gene's germline CDR1 is MGHDK and CDR2 SYGVNS. The CDR3 runs 14 residues. V gave up 8 bases and J gave up 3 bases; unmatched junction bases: 7. The DNA of the CDR3 is TGTGCCAGCGGTCCCGGGACAGTCAATCAGCCCCAGCATTTT. The encoded protein is CASGPGTVNQPQHF.

The rearrangement joins TRBV7-2 to TRBJ1-1; TRBD1 agrees at 7 bases. The V gene's germline CDR1 is SGHTA and CDR2 FQGNSA. Trimming took 4 bases from V and 7 from J; bases not matched to a gene: 12. The CDR3 runs 15 residues. DNA of the CDR3: TGTGCCAGCAGCTCAACGACAGGGCCTGACCGTGAAGCTTTCTTT. It translates to CASSSTTGPDREAFF.

V is TRBV7-3 and J is TRBJ2-5; no clear D gene. Germline assignment: CDR1 SGHTA and CDR2 FQGTGA. V was clipped by 5 bases and J by 4 bases, with 11 bases between them. The CDR3 is made up of 13 amino acids. The CDR3 here is CASSLYPRETQYF. The CDR3 coding sequence is TGTGCCAGCAGCCTCTACCCCAGAGAGACCCAGTACTTC.

This rearrangement joins TRBV6-4 to TRBJ1-1, with a possible D match to TRBD1 (5 bases). The CDR3 runs 14 residues. V lost 5 bases to trimming and J lost 1 base, with 11 bases between them. Germline CDR1 and CDR2: MRHNA and SNTAGT. CDR3 nucleotide sequence: TGTGCCAGCAGTCCCGGGGGGGAGAACACTGAAGCTTTCTTT. It translates to CASSPGGENTEAFF.

V and J are TRBV6-2 or TRBV6-3 and TRBJ1-2; no definite D call. Germline CDR1 and CDR2: MNHEY and SVGEGT. The CDR3 totals 12 residues. The V end was cut by 5 bases, the J end by 3 bases, with 7 bases between. For the CDR3, the DNA is TGTGCCAGCAGTAACAGACACTATGGCTACACCTTC. As protein: CASSNRHYGYTF.

The CDR3 sequence is CASSDPENYGYTF. The CDR3, as DNA: TGTGCCAGCAGTGATCCAGAAAACTATGGCTACACCTTC. The chain combines TRBV2 with TRBJ1-2, with D unresolved. The V and J ends lost 3 bases and 2 bases respectively, with 7 bases between them. This CDR3 comprises 13 residues. Germline assignment: CDR1 SNHLY and CDR2 FYNNEI.

The rearrangement joins TRBV4-3 to TRBJ1-5; D is uncertain. Per germline, CDR1 LGHNA and CDR2 YSLEER. Trimming cost V 0 bases and J 3 bases, with 15 bases left between them. This CDR3 region has 17 residues. CDR3 sequence reads: CASSQDRRSGNNQPQHF. CDR3 sequence (DNA): TGCGCCAGCAGCCAAGATCGCCGGTCGGGTAACAATCAGCCCCAGCATTTT.

The chain combines TRBV4-1 with TRBJ1-5; tentative D call: TRBD1 (6 bases). Germline-derived CDR1 and CDR2 are MGHRA and YSYEKL. The V end was cut by 5 bases, the J end by 2 bases, with 13 bases between. CDR3 size: 15 residues. Written as DNA, the CDR3 is TGCGCCAGCAGCAGAACAGGGTCGGGCAATCAGCCCCAGCATTTT. Its protein product is CASSRTGSGNQPQHF.

The CDR3 here is CASSSDSFTDTQYF. In nucleotides, the CDR3 is TGTGCCAGCAGCTCGGACAGTTTCACAGATACGCAGTATTTT. The J gene is TRBJ2-3, the V gene TRBV5-4, with D tentatively TRBD1 (6 bases). CDR1 and CDR2 (germline): SGHNT, YYREEE (reference sequence). The V and J ends lost 3 bases and 2 bases respectively, with 10 bases between them. This CDR3 is 14 amino acids long.

The V call is TRBV5-1, the J call TRBJ1-1; D may be TRBD1 (5 bases). Germline V gene sequence: CDR1 SGHRS, CDR2 YFSETQ. Between the trimmed V and J ends, which lost 2 bases and 4 bases, there was a span of 9 bases. The CDR3 consists of 13 residues. CDR3 DNA: TGCGCCAGCAGCTTAAATCAGGGCACTGAAGCTTTCTTT. Translated, it gives CASSLNQGTEAFF.

The sample holds a few counts of this clone. The rearrangement links TRBV6-2 or TRBV6-3 to TRBJ2-7; D is unclear. The CDR3 covers 12 residues. Germline-derived CDR1 and CDR2 are MNHEY and SVGEGT. The V end was cut by 6 bases, the J end by 4 bases, with 10 bases between. CDR3 nucleotides: TGTGCCAGCAGCCCCGGCCGATACGAGCAGTACTTC. As protein: CASSPGRYEQYF.

The rearrangement joins TRBV9 to TRBJ2-2; 8 bases are a match to TRBD2. J gave up 3 bases and V 1 base, and 8 bases lay outside the gene matches. Germline assignment: CDR1 SGDLS and CDR2 YYNGEE. This CDR3 comprises 17 residues. This chain's CDR3 is CASSVSPGGDDTGELFF. As DNA, the CDR3 is TGTGCCAGCAGCGTATCCCCGGGGGGGGACGACACCGGGGAGCTGTTTTTT.

V is TRBV5-6 and J is TRBJ2-2; D possibly corresponds to TRBD2 (6 bases). The V and J ends lost 4 bases and 4 bases respectively, with 17 bases between them. Germline V gene lookup returns CDR1 SGHDT and CDR2 YYEEEE. The CDR3 length is 16 residues. Written as DNA, the CDR3 is TGTGCCAGCAGCGTACCACAGCGGGCAGGCACCGGGGAGCTGTTTTTT. Its protein is CASSVPQRAGTGELFF.

J is TRBJ2-7 and V is TRBV7-9; D is unclear. V lost 1 base and J lost 0, with 7 bases in between. Germline CDR1 and CDR2: SEHNR and FQNEAQ (reference sequence). The CDR3 extends over 14 amino acids. CDR3 in DNA: TGTGCCAGCAGCTTAGGCAGGCTCTCCTACGAGCAGTACTTC. Protein product: CASSLGRLSYEQYF.

The chain links TRBV5-1 to TRBJ2-5; 8 nucleotides match TRBD2. The CDR3 covers 14 residues. Germline CDR1 reads SGHRS; CDR2 reads YFSETQ. Trimming took 4 bases from V and 5 from J; bases not matched to a gene: 7. The CDR3 coding sequence is TGCGCCAGCAGCCCGGGGCCGGGAGGGGAGACCCAGTACTTC. Protein sequence: CASSPGPGGETQYF.

The chain couples TRBV2 to TRBJ2-3; possibly TRBD1 for D (5 bases). CDR3 length: 13 amino acids. Germline CDR1 reads SNHLY; CDR2 reads FYNNEI. V lost 5 bases, J lost 6 bases, and 12 bases lay in between. The CDR3 coding sequence is TGTGCCAGCAGTCCTAGGGGCGAGGATACGCAGTATTTT. This codes for CASSPRGEDTQYF.

The CDR3 here is CASSPNLYEQYF. CDR3 nucleotides: TGTGCCAGCAGTCCAAACTTATACGAGCAGTACTTC. The chain recombines TRBV27 with TRBJ2-7; D is uncertain. Germline V gene lookup returns CDR1 MNHEY and CDR2 SMNVEV (reference sequence). The ends were cut back, 5 bases at V and 4 bases at J, with 9 bases in the middle. This CDR3 is 12 amino acids long.

CDR3 protein: CASSSDRTAPQHF. The DNA for the CDR3 is TGTGCCAGCAGCTCGGACCGTACGGCCCCCCAGCATTTT. The chain has TRBV7-3 and TRBJ1-5; no firm D call. The CDR3 extends over 13 amino acids. V lost 4 bases and J 10 bases, leaving 14 bases between the germline ends. Per the germline V gene, CDR1 is SGHTA and CDR2 is FQGTGA. The whole variable domain, remainder taken from reference TRBV7-3 and TRBJ1-5, is GAGVSQTPSNKVTEKGKYVELRCDPISGHTALYWYRQSLGQGPEFLIYFQGTGAADDSGLPNDRFFAVRPEGSVSTLKIQRTERGDSAVYLCASSSDRTAPQHFGDGTRLSIL.

V and J are TRBV6-1 and TRBJ2-4, with 7 nucleotides matching TRBD2. V lost 0 bases to trimming and J lost 1 base; unmatched junction nucleotides: 15. This CDR3 has 20 amino acids. Germline V CDR1 and CDR2: MNHNS, SASEGT. The CDR3 DNA reads as TGTGCCAGCAGTGAAGCGCTTCTCGTGGGGCAGGGAGGGGCCAAAAACATTCAGTACTTC. Its protein is CASSEALLVGQGGAKNIQYF.

V and J are TRBV7-3 and TRBJ2-1; D is ambiguous. Trimming stripped 5 bases from V and 7 bases from J, with 9 bases between. The CDR3 is 12 residues long. Germline CDR1 and CDR2: SGHTA and FQGTGA. The CDR3 is CASSPTGNEQFF. Written as DNA, the CDR3 is TGTGCCAGCAGCCCGACGGGTAATGAGCAGTTCTTC.

The V call is TRBV28, the J call TRBJ1-4, with D possibly being TRBD1 (5 bases). The CDR3 is made up of 14 amino acids. In germline, CDR1 is MDHEN, CDR2 SYDVKM. Deletions cut 7 bases from V and 4 bases from J, with 13 bases between. CDR3 bases: TGTGCCAGCACCATTGGGGGAAATAATGAAAAACTGTTTTTT. Protein sequence: CASTIGGNNEKLFF. The variable domain in full, with the rest retrieved from reference TRBV28 and TRBJ1-4, is DVKVTQSSRYLVKRTGEKVFLECVQDMDHENMFWYRQDPGLGLRLIYFSYDVKMKEKGDIPEGYSVSREKKERFSLILESASTNQTSMYLCASTIGGNNEKLFFGSGTQLSVL.

This clone has a single count. This sequence joins TRBV28 and TRBJ1-2; 7 bases are shared with TRBD1. V gave up 6 bases and J gave up 2 bases; unmatched junction bases: 9. CDR1 is MDHEN and CDR2 is SYDVKM in the germline V gene. The CDR3 is 15 residues long. The CDR3 is CASRTPLTGNYGYTF. DNA for the CDR3: TGTGCCAGCAGGACGCCCTTGACAGGGAACTATGGCTACACCTTC.

The gene calls are TRBV12-3 or TRBV12-4 and TRBJ1-1; D gene ambiguous. The length of the CDR3 is 11 residues. Trimming cost V 2 bases and J 9 bases, with 7 bases left between them. The CDR3 sequence: CASSLRAQAFF. CDR3 nucleotide sequence: TGTGCCAGCAGTTTAAGGGCCCAAGCTTTCTTT.

A single count supports this clone. V is TRBV2 and J is TRBJ2-3; TRBD1 matches 10 bases. Germline-derived CDR1 and CDR2 are SNHLY and FYNNEI. V trimming: 4 bases; J trimming: 3 bases; junction bases outside the gene matches: 4. This CDR3 is 15 amino acids long. The CDR3 DNA is TGTGCCAGCAGTGGGCCGGGACAGGGGACAGATACGCAGTATTTT. The encoded protein is CASSGPGQGTDTQYF.

The V gene is TRBV9, the J gene TRBJ1-5, with TRBD1 matching over 7 bases. The CDR3 has 14 amino acids. Trimming at V came to 4 bases and at J to 9 bases, leaving 10 bases not matched to a gene. Germline assignment: CDR1 SGDLS and CDR2 YYNGEE. In DNA, the CDR3 is TGTGCCAGCAGCCCGGACAGGCTCAATTGGCCCCAGCATTTT. Encoded protein: CASSPDRLNWPQHF.

The rearrangement uses TRBV6-1 and TRBJ2-7, with 9 bases aligning to TRBD2. V lost 1 base to trimming and J lost 3 bases; unmatched junction nucleotides: 7. Germline lookup yields CDR1 MNHNS and CDR2 SASEGT. The CDR3 sequence is 16 residues long. The CDR3 bases are TGTGCCAGCAGTGAAGTGGGCCTAGCGGGATTCTACGAGCAGTACTTC. Translated: CASSEVGLAGFYEQYF.

V and J are TRBV19 and TRBJ1-5; D not certain. The V gene's germline CDR1 is LNHDA and CDR2 SQIVND (reference sequence). V lost 6 bases, J lost 1 base, and 10 bases lay in between. The length of the CDR3 is 14 residues. Here the CDR3 DNA reads TGTGCCAGTAGCCCAATTGGGAGCAATCAGCCCCAGCATTTT. It encodes CASSPIGSNQPQHF. The full variable domain, completed using reference TRBV19 and TRBJ1-5, is DGGITQSPKYLFRKEGQNVTLSCEQNLNHDAMYWYRQDPGQGLRLIYYSQIVNDFQKGDIAEGYSVSREKKESFPLTVTSAQKNPTAFYLCASSPIGSNQPQHFGDGTRLSIL.